The 20 T cell receptor beta chains reported below all come from one sample, sequenced in a study of blood T cells in healthy people across ages. Together with a sample-barcoded 5' primer, a J-beta primer mix was included in a second PCR lasting about 6 to 11 cycles. TCRdb re-called the 5' RACE reads through MiXCR, storing one row per CDR3 protein. The data hold approximately 1,100,000 distinct CDR3 sequences, with 45% observed a single time. The specimen sequenced was blood. These receptors were obtained from a woman in her sixties in good health.

A remark on this clonotype: A read error may account for a junction end that differs from germline. The chain is built from TRBV5-1 and TRBJ2-7; 11 bases are shared with TRBD2. Per germline, CDR1 SGHRS and CDR2 YFSETQ. The CDR3 runs 15 residues. The CDR3: CASRLGTSGTYEQYF. CDR3 sequence (DNA): TGCGCCAGCAGGTTGGGGACTAGCGGTACCTACGAGCAGTACTTC. The variable domain in full, completed from reference TRBV5-1 and TRBJ2-7, reads KAGVTQTPRYLIKTRGQQVTLSCSPISGHRSVSWYQQTPGQGLQFLFEYFSETQRNKGNFPGRFSGRQFSNSRSEMNVSTLELGDSALYLCASRLGTSGTYEQYFGPGTRLTVT.

V and J are TRBV27 and TRBJ2-7, with TRBD2 matching over 8 bases. V dropped 6 bases and J dropped 7; count of bases not matched to a gene: 14. Germline V gene sequence: CDR1 MNHEY, CDR2 SMNVEV (reference sequence). This CDR3 spans 15 amino acids. The DNA of the CDR3 is TGTGCCAGCAGCCGCGGTGGCGGGAGGCGATGGGAGCAGTACTTC. As protein: CASSRGGGRRWEQYF.

Details on this clonotype: At one boundary the junction diverges from the germline segment, which might be a read error. The chain uses TRBV27 and TRBJ2-6; D perhaps matches TRBD1 (5 bases). The CDR3 length is 15 residues. Per germline, CDR1 MNHEY and CDR2 SMNVEV (reference sequence). Here the CDR3 DNA reads TGTGCCAGCAGTTTCACTGACCCTGGGGCCGACGTCCTGACTTTC. This gives the protein CASSFTDPGADVLTF.

This clonotype was detected only a few times. V usage is TRBV7-9 and J usage is TRBJ2-7; 7 nucleotides agree with TRBD1. Germline V gene sequence: CDR1 SEHNR, CDR2 FQNEAQ (reference sequence). V lost 6 bases, J lost 5 bases, and 7 bases stayed unmatched. This CDR3 spans 13 amino acids. The CDR3 coding sequence is TGTGCCAGCAGGGCCGGGACAGAAAACGAGCAGTACTTC. Residues: CASRAGTENEQYF.

This chain connects TRBV7-9 to TRBJ2-1; no definite D call. Germline V gene lookup returns CDR1 SEHNR and CDR2 FQNEAQ (reference sequence). V shed 1 base and J shed 7 bases, with 11 bases lying between them. This CDR3 has 14 residues. CDR3 in DNA: TGTGCCAGCAGCTTAGAGGTTTCCAAAAATGAGCAGTTCTTC. Protein product: CASSLEVSKNEQFF.

Regarding this clonotype: The CDR3 carries no conserved terminal phenylalanine or tryptophan, so it likely arises from a read error. The J gene is TRBJ1-2, the V gene TRBV20-1; D not certain. Germline CDR1 and CDR2: DFQATT and SNEGSKA (reference sequence). The CDR3 covers 14 residues. V was pared by 1 base and J by 1 base, with 10 bases between. In DNA form, the CDR3 reads TGCAGTGCTAGAGCTGGACGGAATAACTATGGCTACACCTTA. Encoded protein: CSARAGRNNYGYTL.

CDR3 in DNA: TGTGCCAGCAGCCCCCACCGGGGCAGGTCCTCCTACGAGCAGTACTTC. Translated, it gives CASSPHRGRSSYEQYF. This chain uses TRBV11-2 with TRBJ2-5, with D perhaps TRBD1 or TRBD2 (5 bases each). The J call may be in error: the DNA end matches TRBJ2-7 better. The CDR3 is made up of 16 amino acids. CDR1 is SGHAT and CDR2 is FQNNGV in the germline V gene.

This clonotype was recorded many times. CDR3 loop: CASTPLASQYNEQFF. The DNA for the CDR3 is TGTGCCAGCACTCCCTTAGCCAGTCAGTACAATGAGCAGTTCTTC. V and J are TRBV7-2 and TRBJ2-1; the D is unclear. The CDR3 runs to 15 residues. Per the germline V gene, CDR1 is SGHTA and CDR2 is FQGNSA. Trimming removed 7 bases from V and 4 bases from J, with 17 bases in between.

The rearrangement uses TRBV20-1 and TRBJ2-1, with D tentatively TRBD1 (6 bases). The germline V gene encodes CDR1 DFQATT and CDR2 SNEGSKA (reference sequence). V was cut by 3 bases and J by 6 bases, with 30 bases left in between. The CDR3 is 19 residues long. The CDR3 sequence: CSARGPPGQPSEAGNEQFF. DNA for the CDR3: TGCAGTGCTAGGGGCCCTCCGGGACAACCCTCCGAGGCTGGCAATGAGCAGTTCTTC.

This clonotype was recorded a few times. Written as DNA, the CDR3 is TGCAGTGCTGGGGGGACTAGCGGGACCTACTACAATGAGCAGTTCTTC. Translation: CSAGGTSGTYYNEQFF. The chain recombines TRBV20-1 with TRBJ2-1; 13 nucleotides align to TRBD2. Germline lookup yields CDR1 DFQATT and CDR2 SNEGSKA (reference sequence). This CDR3 is 16 amino acids long. V gave up 5 bases and J gave up 3 bases; unmatched junction bases: 7.

This clonotype was seen more than once but under ten times. The V gene is TRBV20-1, the J gene TRBJ2-1; 8 positions match TRBD2. Trimming cost V 1 base and J 11 bases; bases outside gene matches: 7. Germline values: CDR1 DFQATT, CDR2 SNEGSKA (reference sequence). This CDR3 contains 13 residues. The CDR3 DNA reads TGCAGTGCTAGAGCGCCACTAGCGGCTCAGCAGTTCTTC. This encodes CSARAPLAAQQFF.

The CDR3 DNA reads TGTGCCAGCAGCGCAGCCACAGGGGGCTATGAGCAGTTCTTC. It encodes CASSAATGGYEQFF. V and J are TRBV9 and TRBJ2-1; 9 nucleotides align to TRBD1. The germline V gene encodes CDR1 SGDLS and CDR2 YYNGEE. The trim removed 3 bases at V and 8 bases at J, leaving 6 bases unmatched. This CDR3 contains 14 residues.

CDR3 sequence reads: CASSPRPGGDYGYTF. DNA for the CDR3: TGTGCCAGCTCACCACGTCCAGGGGGAGACTATGGCTACACCTTC. The chain couples TRBV18 to TRBJ1-2; 7 positions agree with TRBD1. The CDR3 sequence is 15 residues long. Trimming removed 1 base from V and 3 bases from J; junction bases left unmatched: 5. From germline, CDR1 is KGHSH and CDR2 LQKENI.

The table lists this clonotype with a few counts. The chain combines TRBV12-3 or TRBV12-4 with TRBJ2-5; tentative D call: TRBD2 (5 bases). V lost 10 bases and J 0 bases, leaving 9 bases between the germline ends. CDR3 length: 12 amino acids. In DNA form, the CDR3 reads TGTGCCACCCGGGATTACCAAGAGACCCAGTACTTC. Its translation is CATRDYQETQYF.

This sequence joins TRBV28 and TRBJ2-3; TRBD2 aligns across 9 bases. The germline gives CDR1 MDHEN, CDR2 SYDVKM. The CDR3 has 15 amino acids. J gave up 2 bases and V 3 bases, and 3 bases lay outside the gene matches. CDR3 DNA sequence: TGTGCCAGCAGTTTGATAGCGGGGGCCACAGATACGCAGTATTTT. It is translated as CASSLIAGATDTQYF.

This sequence joins TRBV20-1 and TRBJ2-3; TRBD2 matches at 9 bases. CDR3 size: 14 residues. The trim removed 6 bases at V and 5 bases at J, leaving 9 bases unmatched. Germline-derived CDR1 and CDR2 are DFQATT and SNEGSKA (reference sequence). CDR3 amino acids: CSARSSGRGDTQYF. The CDR3 bases are TGCAGTGCCAGAAGTAGCGGGAGAGGAGATACGCAGTATTTT.

This clonotype was observed a few times. The J gene is TRBJ2-3, the V gene TRBV7-8; possibly TRBD2 for D (5 bases). This CDR3 is 16 amino acids long. Germline loops: CDR1 SGHVS, CDR2 FQNEAQ. Trimming took 5 bases from V and 2 from J, leaving 17 bases between them. As DNA, the CDR3 is TGTGCCAGCAGCACCGGACTTAGAGTTGACACAGATACGCAGTATTTT. Amino acids: CASSTGLRVDTDTQYF.

This clonotype has only a few counts. This chain uses TRBV20-1 with TRBJ1-4; D is ambiguous. The CDR3 spans 14 residues. The germline V and J ends were trimmed by 6 bases and 4 bases, with 15 bases remaining between them. The germline CDR1 and CDR2 sequences are DFQATT and SNEGSKA (reference sequence). CDR3 protein: CSATLPGRNEKLFF. The CDR3 DNA reads as TGCAGTGCCACCCTACCAGGCCGTAATGAAAAACTGTTTTTT.

This clonotype was counted a single time. V usage is TRBV5-1 and J usage is TRBJ2-3; D is perhaps TRBD1 or TRBD2 (5 bases each). This CDR3 spans 16 amino acids. V lost 1 base and J lost 0, with 12 bases in between. The germline V gene encodes CDR1 SGHRS and CDR2 YFSETQ. DNA for the CDR3: TGCGCCAGCAGCTTGCGAGGGGCTACTAGCACAGATACGCAGTATTTT. Its translation: CASSLRGATSTDTQYF.

The rearrangement joins TRBV6-6 to TRBJ1-2; TRBD1 matches 7 bases. The germline gives CDR1 MNHNY, CDR2 SVGAGI (reference sequence). The CDR3 loop spans 15 amino acids. Germline trimming cut 6 bases from V and 0 bases from J; bases unmatched to any gene: 7. The CDR3 region is CASRTGTKANYGYTF. The CDR3 bases are TGTGCCAGCAGGACAGGGACGAAGGCTAACTATGGCTACACCTTC.